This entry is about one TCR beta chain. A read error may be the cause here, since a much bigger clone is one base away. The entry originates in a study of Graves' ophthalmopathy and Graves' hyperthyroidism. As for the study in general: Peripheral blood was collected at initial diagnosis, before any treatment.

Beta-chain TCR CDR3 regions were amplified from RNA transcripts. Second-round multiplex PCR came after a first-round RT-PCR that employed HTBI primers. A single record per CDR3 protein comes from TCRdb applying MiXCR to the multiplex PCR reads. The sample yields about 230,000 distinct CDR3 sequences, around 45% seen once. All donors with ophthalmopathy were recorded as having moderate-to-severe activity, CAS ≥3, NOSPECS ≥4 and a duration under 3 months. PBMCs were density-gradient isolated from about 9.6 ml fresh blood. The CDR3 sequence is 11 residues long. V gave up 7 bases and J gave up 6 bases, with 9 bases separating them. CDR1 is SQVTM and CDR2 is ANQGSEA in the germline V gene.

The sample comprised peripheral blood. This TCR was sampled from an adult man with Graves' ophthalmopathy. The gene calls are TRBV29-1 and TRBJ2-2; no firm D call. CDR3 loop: CSAGRAGELFF. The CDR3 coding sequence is TGCAGCGCTGGCCGCGCCGGGGAGCTGTTTTTT.